These 3 T cell receptor beta chains originate from one sample sequenced in a study of OX40 agonist ivuxolimab in advanced cancers. Data came from immunoSEQ multiplex PCR; TCRdb stores just in-frame clones and leaves some out. This sample yields tens of thousands of clones, of which about four fifths are seen a single time; about 9.4% belongs to the top ten. Sequences were derived from CD4+ or CD8+ T cells sorted from blood, sampled in a trial of the OX40 agonist ivuxolimab. These receptor sequences come from an adult with an advanced solid tumor such as melanoma, head and neck, liver or kidney cancer.

The V and J genes are TRBV29-1 and TRBJ2-1; the D gene is possibly TRBD2 (6 bases). V was clipped by 4 bases and J by 6 bases, with 16 bases between them. The CDR3 extends over 14 amino acids. The germline V gene encodes CDR1 SQVTM and CDR2 ANQGSEA. The CDR3 coding sequence is TGCAGCGTTGCTTTCGGGACTCAGAGCAATGAGCAGTTCTTC. This translates into CSVAFGTQSNEQFF.

This clone has just one count. The chain recombines TRBV21-1 with TRBJ2-7; the table's TRBD2 call for D was not verified on the DNA. TRBV21-1 is assigned pseudogene status. CDR3 length equals 16 residues. In DNA, the CDR3 is TGTGCCAGCAGCAAAGATCAGCGGGACAAGACCTACGAGCAGTACTTC. Its protein is CASSKDQRDKTYEQYF.

This chain joins TRBV19 and TRBJ2-2; perhaps TRBD2 as D (5 bases). V shed 7 bases and J shed 6 bases, with 15 bases lying between them. This CDR3 comprises 14 residues. Germline assignment: CDR1 LNHDA and CDR2 SQIVND (reference sequence). The CDR3 DNA is TGTGCCAGTACCTTCAGCACTAGGGCCGGGGAGCTGTTTTTT. Residues: CASTFSTRAGELFF.